This TCR beta chain was recorded in a study of blood T cells in healthy people across ages. The study's findings and limits: There were more naive CD4+ cells and higher diversity in long-lived donors than in aged donors.

Comment on this clonotype: What it binds is not known.

Primed by a sample-barcoded 5' primer and a J-beta primer mix, a second PCR proceeded for 7 to 11 cycles. TCRdb reanalysed the 5' RACE reads using MiXCR and keeps one entry per CDR3 protein. This table has around 1,500,000 distinct CDR3 sequences, around 42% appearing once. Material for sequencing was blood. The clonotype comes from a woman younger than 30 in good health.

DNA of the CDR3: TGCAGTGCGATCAGGACGTACCAAGAGACCCAGTACTTC. The encoded protein is CSAIRTYQETQYF. V and J are TRBV20-1 and TRBJ2-5; D uncertain. Deletions cut 6 bases from V and 0 bases from J, with 11 bases between. CDR3 length equals 13 residues. The germline V gene has CDR1 DFQATT and CDR2 SNEGSKA (reference sequence).